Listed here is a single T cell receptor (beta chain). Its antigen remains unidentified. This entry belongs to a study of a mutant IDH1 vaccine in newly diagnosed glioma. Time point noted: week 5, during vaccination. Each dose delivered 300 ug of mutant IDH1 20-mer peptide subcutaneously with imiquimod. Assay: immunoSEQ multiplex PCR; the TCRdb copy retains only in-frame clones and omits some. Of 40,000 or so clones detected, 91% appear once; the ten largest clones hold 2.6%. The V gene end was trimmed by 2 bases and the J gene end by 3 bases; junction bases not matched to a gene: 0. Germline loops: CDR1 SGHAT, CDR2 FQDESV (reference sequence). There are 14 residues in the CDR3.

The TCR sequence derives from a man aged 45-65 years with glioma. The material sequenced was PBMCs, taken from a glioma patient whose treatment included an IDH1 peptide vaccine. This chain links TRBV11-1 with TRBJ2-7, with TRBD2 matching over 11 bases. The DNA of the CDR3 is TGTGCCAGCAGCTTACTAGCGGGGGGCTACGAGCAGTACTTC. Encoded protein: CASSLLAGGYEQYF. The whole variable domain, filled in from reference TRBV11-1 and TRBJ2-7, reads EAEVAQSPRYKITEKSQAVAFWCDPISGHATLYWYRQILGQGPELLVQFQDESVVDDSQLPKDRFSAERLKGVDSTLKIQPAELGDSAMYLCASSLLAGGYEQYFGPGTRLTVT.